This T cell receptor (beta chain) was observed in a study of blood T cell repertoires in COVID-19 (dated by TCRdb to 2020 to 2021). Background for the entire study: Samples from collaborators originated in the United States, Italy and Spain and spanned both the acute and convalescent phases of COVID-19. The samples were drawn from the first 160 participants of the ongoing ImmuneRACE study and from 950 to 1,500 subjects provided by 6 global collaborators. The prospective study material was composed of cDNA or gDNA derived from T cells, B-cell-depleted T cells, or PBMCs. The dataset comprised deeply sampled blood TCRbeta repertoires from subjects exposed to, actively infected with, or recovered from COVID-19. Where available, HLA class I and class II types were taken from metadata supplied by the sample provider and were not determined by assay-based typing. The repertoires were released in a freely available public database intended as a resource for research on the immune response to SARS-CoV-2. Nearly every sample came with metadata listing a de-identified subject ID, COVID-19 status, age in years and sex.

Broad study findings and their caveats: Clinical and demographic metadata were provided uncurated, with the amount varying by source and participant.

There are a few counts of this clone. The antigen it binds to is not known. No much larger clonotype is one base removed from it; base qualities were not supplied. Each collaborating institution followed its own protocols to collect whole blood in K2EDTA tubes. For TCRbeta analysis, collaborators shipped samples as frozen whole blood, isolated PBMCs, or DNA extracted from either of those sample types. TCRbeta CDR3 regions were amplified from genomic DNA by means of the immunoSEQ Assay, a bias-controlled multiplex PCR. The paper's processing steps were these. Nucleated cell counts per sample were estimated from amplification of reference gene primers within the assay. To quantify the absolute abundance of each unique TCRbeta CDR3 rearrangement, sequence reads were collapsed and filtered. For each sample, productive Simpson clonality was calculated as the square root of Simpson's diversity index across productive rearrangements. Sourced from immuneACCESS, this table was stored by TCRdb with only in-frame sequences that have V and J called. A share of the clones is absent; for the studies checked, an unresolved V gene accounts for under half, and the remainder has no known explanation. The V and J calls and clone size are taken from that table; D and trimming were inferred from the DNA. This sample comprises about 32,000 clones, just over 85% of them detected only once. Around 4.9% of the sample goes to the ten largest clones.

The CDR3 numbers 18 residues from cysteine through phenylalanine. Only the CDR3 portion is preserved as DNA: 54 bases, with reading frame beginning at the first base. The germline V gene encodes CDR1 MDHEN and CDR2 SYDVKM. After removal of 3 bases from V and 0 bases from J, the junction retains 11 bases not matched to a gene. The chain employs TRBV28 and TRBJ1-5, with 7 central nucleotides matching TRBD1. The receptor was isolated from a woman between 65 and 79 years old with active COVID-19. Input material: peripheral blood. The CDR3 protein is CASSFGETGLHSNQPQHF. The DNA sequence is TGTGCCAGCAGTTTTGGTGAGACAGGGCTTCATAGCAATCAGCCCCAGCATTTT.